This T cell receptor beta chain was documented in a study of T cell responses to AZD1222 COVID-19 vaccine. Profiled with immunoSEQ multiplex PCR; TCRdb holds only in-frame clones, not every one. This table has approximately 100,000 clones, more than 75% appearing once. The specimen was peripheral blood, collected on day 0 of AZD1222 vaccination. The origin of this receptor is an adult in good health.

The CDR3 protein is CASRREDRGWEQYF. CDR3 bases: TGTGCCAGCAGGCGGGAGGACAGGGGCTGGGAGCAGTACTTC. The V and J genes are TRBV6-5 and TRBJ2-7; tentatively, D is TRBD1 (9 bases). CDR1 is MNHEY and CDR2 is SVGAGI in the germline V gene. V was pared by 6 bases and J by 7 bases, with 19 bases between. This CDR3 spans 14 amino acids.